This T cell receptor (beta chain) was observed in a study of T cell responses to AZD1222 COVID-19 vaccine. Study-wide background: Second-dose groups at about 4 or about 12 weeks were pooled. Study-level results: Baseline serostatus was positive in only six AZD1222 recipients.

About this clone: As yet, its antigen is unknown.

The CDR3 has 15 amino acids. Trimming left V 4 bases short and J 5 bases short, with 17 bases between. Per the germline V gene, CDR1 is MDHEN and CDR2 is SYDVKM. Only in-frame clones appear in the TCRdb table, and some are missing; sequencing was by immunoSEQ multiplex PCR. Seen here are some 150,000 clones, 90% observed once, and the top ten hold over 1.5%. The clonotype comes from an adult in good health. The sequencing here drew on peripheral blood, taken on day 0 of AZD1222 vaccination. The gene calls are TRBV28 and TRBJ1-2; possible D gene TRBD1, 5 bases. CDR3 sequence: CASSSIGTADYGYTF. CDR3 nucleotides: TGTGCCAGCAGTTCTATCGGGACGGCGGATTATGGCTACACCTTC.